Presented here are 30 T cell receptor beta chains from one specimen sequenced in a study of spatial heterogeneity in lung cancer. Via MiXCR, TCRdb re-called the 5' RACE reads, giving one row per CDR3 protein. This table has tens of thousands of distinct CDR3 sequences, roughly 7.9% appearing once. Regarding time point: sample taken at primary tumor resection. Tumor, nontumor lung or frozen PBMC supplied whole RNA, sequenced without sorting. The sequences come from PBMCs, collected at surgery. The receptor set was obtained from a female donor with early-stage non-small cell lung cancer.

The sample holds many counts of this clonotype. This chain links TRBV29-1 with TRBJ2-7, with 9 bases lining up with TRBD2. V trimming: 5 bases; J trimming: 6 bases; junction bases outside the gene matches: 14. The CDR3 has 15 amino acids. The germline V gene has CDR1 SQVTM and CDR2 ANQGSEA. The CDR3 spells CSVRLLAGAWVEQYF. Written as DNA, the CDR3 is TGCAGCGTTCGACTACTAGCGGGTGCTTGGGTCGAGCAGTACTTC.

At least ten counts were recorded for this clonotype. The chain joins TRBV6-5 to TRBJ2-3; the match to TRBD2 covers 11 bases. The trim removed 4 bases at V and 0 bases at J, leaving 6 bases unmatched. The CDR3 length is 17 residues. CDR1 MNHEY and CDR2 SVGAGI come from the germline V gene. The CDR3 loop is CASSSGLAARSTDTQYF. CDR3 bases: TGTGCCAGCAGTTCGGGACTAGCGGCCCGAAGCACAGATACGCAGTATTTT.

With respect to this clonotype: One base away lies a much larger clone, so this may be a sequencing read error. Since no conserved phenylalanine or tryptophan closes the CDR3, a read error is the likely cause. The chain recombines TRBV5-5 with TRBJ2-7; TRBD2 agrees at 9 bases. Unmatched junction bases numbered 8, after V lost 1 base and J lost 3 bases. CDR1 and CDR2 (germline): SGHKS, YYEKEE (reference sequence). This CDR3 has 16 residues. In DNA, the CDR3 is TGTGCCAGCAGCTTGAGACCCGCGGGAGGGAACTACGAGCAGTACCTC. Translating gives CASSLRPAGGNYEQYL.

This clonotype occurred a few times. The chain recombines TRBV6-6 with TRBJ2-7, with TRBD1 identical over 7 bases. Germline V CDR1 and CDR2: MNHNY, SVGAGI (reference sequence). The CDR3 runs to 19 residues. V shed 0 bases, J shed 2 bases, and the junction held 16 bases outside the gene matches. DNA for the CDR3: TGTGCCAGCAGTTACTCCCAAGTAATTGTTTCGACAGGGACCTACGAGCAGTACTTC. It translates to CASSYSQVIVSTGTYEQYF.

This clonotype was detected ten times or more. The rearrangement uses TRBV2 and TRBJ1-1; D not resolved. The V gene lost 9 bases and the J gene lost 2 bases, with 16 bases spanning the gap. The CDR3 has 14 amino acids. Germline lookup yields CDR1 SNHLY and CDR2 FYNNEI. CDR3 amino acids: CASQLRTLNTEAFF. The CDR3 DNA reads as TGTGCCAGTCAGTTGAGGACTCTAAACACTGAAGCTTTCTTT.

The CDR3 region has the DNA TGCGCCAGCACCCCGGGACATAAGAACACCGGGGAGCTGTTTTTT. Protein product: CASTPGHKNTGELFF. V is TRBV5-1 and J is TRBJ2-2; D perhaps matches TRBD1 (6 bases). The CDR3 is 15 amino acids. Trimming took off 6 bases at V and 1 base at J, with 13 bases between the two ends. Germline CDR1 and CDR2: SGHRS and YFSETQ.

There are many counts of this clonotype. For the CDR3, the DNA is TGTGCCAGCAGCTTAGGGGGGAGGGTAGATGAGCAGTTCTTC. The encoded protein is CASSLGGRVDEQFF. V is TRBV11-2 and J is TRBJ2-1, with 7 bases lining up with TRBD2. There are 14 residues in the CDR3. V shed 1 base, J shed 8 bases, and the junction held 5 bases outside the gene matches. The V gene's germline CDR1 is SGHAT and CDR2 FQNNGV.

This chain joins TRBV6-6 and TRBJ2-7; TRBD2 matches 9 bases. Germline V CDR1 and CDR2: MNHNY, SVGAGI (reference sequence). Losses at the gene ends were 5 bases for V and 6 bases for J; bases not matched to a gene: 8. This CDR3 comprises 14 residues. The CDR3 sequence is CASSPRGGGSEQYV. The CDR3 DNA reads TGTGCCAGCAGTCCGCGGGGGGGCGGAAGCGAGCAGTACGTC.

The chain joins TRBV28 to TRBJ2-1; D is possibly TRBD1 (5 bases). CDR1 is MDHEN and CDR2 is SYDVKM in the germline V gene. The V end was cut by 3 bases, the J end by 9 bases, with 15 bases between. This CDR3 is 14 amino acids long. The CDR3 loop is CASSFFQGFTEQFF. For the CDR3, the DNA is TGTGCCAGCAGTTTTTTCCAGGGATTCACTGAGCAGTTCTTC.

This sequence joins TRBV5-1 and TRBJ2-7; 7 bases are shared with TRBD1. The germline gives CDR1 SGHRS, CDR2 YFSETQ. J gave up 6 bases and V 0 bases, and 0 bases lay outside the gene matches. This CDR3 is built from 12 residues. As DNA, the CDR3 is TGCGCCAGCAGCTTGGGACAGGGCGAGCAGTACGTC. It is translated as CASSLGQGEQYV.

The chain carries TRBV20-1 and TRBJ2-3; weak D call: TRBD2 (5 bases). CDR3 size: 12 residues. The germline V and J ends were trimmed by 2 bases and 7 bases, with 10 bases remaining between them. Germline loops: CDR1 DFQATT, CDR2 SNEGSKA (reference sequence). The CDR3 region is CSARPAGHTQYF. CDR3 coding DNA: TGCAGTGCTAGACCCGCGGGCCATACGCAGTATTTT.

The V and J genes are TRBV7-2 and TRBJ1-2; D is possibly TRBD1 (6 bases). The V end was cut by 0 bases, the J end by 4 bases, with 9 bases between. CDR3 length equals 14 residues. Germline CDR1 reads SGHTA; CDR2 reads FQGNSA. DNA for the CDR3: TGTGCCAGCAGCTTAGCATCAGGGGCCTATGGCTACACCTTC. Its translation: CASSLASGAYGYTF.

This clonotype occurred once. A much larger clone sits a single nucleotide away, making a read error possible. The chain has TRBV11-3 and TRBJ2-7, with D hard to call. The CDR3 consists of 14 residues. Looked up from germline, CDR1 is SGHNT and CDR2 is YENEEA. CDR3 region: CAGSLDLNSREQYF. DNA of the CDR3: TGTGCCGGCAGCTTAGATCTCAACAGTCGCGAGCAGTACTTC.

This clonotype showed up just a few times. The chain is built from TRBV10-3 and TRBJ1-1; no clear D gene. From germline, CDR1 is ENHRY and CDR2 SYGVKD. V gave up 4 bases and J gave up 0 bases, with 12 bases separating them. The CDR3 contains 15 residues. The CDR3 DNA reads TGTGCCATCAGTGGGGGTCAGGCCATGAACACTGAAGCTTTCTTT. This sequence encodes CAISGGQAMNTEAFF.

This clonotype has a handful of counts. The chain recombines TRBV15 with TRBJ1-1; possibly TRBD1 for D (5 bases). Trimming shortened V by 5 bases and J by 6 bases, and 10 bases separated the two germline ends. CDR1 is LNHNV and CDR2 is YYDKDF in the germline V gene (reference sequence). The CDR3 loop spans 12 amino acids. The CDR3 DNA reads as TGTGCCACCAGCGGACGGACACCTGAAGCTTTCTTT. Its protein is CATSGRTPEAFF.

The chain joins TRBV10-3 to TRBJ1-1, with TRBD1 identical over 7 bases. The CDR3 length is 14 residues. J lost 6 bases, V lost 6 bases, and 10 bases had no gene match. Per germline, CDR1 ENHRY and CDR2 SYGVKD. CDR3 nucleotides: TGTGCCATCAGGAGACAGGGAGAGGGCTCTGAAGCTTTCTTT. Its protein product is CAIRRQGEGSEAFF.

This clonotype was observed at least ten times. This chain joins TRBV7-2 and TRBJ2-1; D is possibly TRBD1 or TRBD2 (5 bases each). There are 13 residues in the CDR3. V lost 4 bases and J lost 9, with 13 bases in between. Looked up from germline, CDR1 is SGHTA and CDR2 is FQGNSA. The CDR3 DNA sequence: TGTGCCAGCAGCTCCGGGGCTTTGGGTGAGCAGTTCTTC. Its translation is CASSSGALGEQFF.

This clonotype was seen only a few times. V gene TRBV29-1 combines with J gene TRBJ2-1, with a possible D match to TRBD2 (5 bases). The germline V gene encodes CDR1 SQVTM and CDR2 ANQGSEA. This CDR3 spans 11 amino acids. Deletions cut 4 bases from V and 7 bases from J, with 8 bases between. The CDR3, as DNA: TGCAGCGTTGGCCGGACTAATGAGCAGTTCTTC. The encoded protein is CSVGRTNEQFF.

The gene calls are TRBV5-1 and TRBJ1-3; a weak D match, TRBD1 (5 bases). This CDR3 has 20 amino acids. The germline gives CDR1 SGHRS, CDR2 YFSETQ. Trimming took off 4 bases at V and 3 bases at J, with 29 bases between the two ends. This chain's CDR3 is CASSTPPGPWYATFGNTIYF. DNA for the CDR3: TGCGCCAGCAGCACCCCACCGGGACCCTGGTATGCCACCTTTGGAAACACCATATATTTT.

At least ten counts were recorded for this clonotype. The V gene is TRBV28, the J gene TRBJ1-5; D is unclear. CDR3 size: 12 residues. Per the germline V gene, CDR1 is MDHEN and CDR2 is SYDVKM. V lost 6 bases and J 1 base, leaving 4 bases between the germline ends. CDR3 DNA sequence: TGTGCCAGCAGCCAAAGCAATCAGCCCCAGCATTTT. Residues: CASSQSNQPQHF.

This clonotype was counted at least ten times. This CDR3 is CASSLGGTGTEAFF. As DNA, the CDR3 is TGTGCCAGCAGTTTAGGGGGGACAGGGACTGAAGCTTTCTTT. The V and J genes are TRBV28 and TRBJ1-1; 9 positions match TRBD1. The CDR3 spans 14 residues. Germline-derived CDR1 and CDR2 are MDHEN and SYDVKM. With 2 bases clipped from V and 5 bases from J, the junction kept 3 bases outside the gene matches.

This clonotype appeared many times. This chain's CDR3 is CASSFEMGEQFF. Here the CDR3 DNA reads TGCGCCAGCAGCTTTGAGATGGGTGAGCAGTTCTTC. V gene TRBV5-1 combines with J gene TRBJ2-1; D unclear. The germline gives CDR1 SGHRS, CDR2 YFSETQ. V lost 2 bases to trimming and J lost 9 bases, with 9 bases between them. The CDR3 loop spans 12 amino acids.

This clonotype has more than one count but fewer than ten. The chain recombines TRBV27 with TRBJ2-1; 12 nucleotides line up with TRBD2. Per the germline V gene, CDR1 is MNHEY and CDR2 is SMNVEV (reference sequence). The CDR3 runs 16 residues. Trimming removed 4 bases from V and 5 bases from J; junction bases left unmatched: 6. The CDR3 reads CASSSDPSGGDNEQFF. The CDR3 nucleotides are TGTGCCAGCAGTTCCGATCCTAGCGGGGGGGACAATGAGCAGTTCTTC.

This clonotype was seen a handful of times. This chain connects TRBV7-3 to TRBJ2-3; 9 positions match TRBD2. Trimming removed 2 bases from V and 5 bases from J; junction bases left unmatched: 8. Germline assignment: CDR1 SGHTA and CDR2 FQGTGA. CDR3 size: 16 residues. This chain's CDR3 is CASSLQGGGAGDTQYF. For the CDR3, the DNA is TGTGCCAGCAGCTTACAAGGCGGGGGGGCCGGAGATACGCAGTATTTT.

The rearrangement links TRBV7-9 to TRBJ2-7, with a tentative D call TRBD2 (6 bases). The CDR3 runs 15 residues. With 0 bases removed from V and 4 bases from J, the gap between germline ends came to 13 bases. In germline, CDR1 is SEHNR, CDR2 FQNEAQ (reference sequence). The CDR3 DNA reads TGTGCCAGCAGCTTAGCCCGGGGACTTTTTTACGAGCAGTACTTC. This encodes CASSLARGLFYEQYF.

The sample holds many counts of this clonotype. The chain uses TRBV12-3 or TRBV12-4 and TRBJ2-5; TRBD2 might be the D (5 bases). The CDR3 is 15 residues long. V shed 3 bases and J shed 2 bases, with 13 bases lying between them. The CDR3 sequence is CASSLGFGEQETQYF. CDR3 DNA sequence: TGTGCCAGCAGTTTGGGATTCGGGGAGCAAGAGACCCAGTACTTC.

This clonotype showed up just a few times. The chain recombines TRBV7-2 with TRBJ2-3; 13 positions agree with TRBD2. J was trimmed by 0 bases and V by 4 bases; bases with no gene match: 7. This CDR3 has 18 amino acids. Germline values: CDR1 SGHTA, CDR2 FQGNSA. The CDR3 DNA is TGTGCCAGCAGCTCTCGACTAGCGGGGGGATTTAGCACAGATACGCAGTATTTT. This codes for CASSSRLAGGFSTDTQYF.

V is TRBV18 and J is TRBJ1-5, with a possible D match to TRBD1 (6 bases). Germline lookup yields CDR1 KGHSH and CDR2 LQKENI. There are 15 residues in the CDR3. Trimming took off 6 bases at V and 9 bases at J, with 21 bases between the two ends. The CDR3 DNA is TGTGCCAGCTCGGCCTCCCACGACAGGTTCGGGCCCCAGCATTTT. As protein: CASSASHDRFGPQHF.

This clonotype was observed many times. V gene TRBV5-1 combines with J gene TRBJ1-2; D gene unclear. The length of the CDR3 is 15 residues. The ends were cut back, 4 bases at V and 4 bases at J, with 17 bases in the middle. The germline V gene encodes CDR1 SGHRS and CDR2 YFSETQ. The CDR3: CASSPEEMRGYGYTF. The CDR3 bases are TGCGCCAGCAGCCCGGAGGAGATGAGAGGCTATGGCTACACCTTC.

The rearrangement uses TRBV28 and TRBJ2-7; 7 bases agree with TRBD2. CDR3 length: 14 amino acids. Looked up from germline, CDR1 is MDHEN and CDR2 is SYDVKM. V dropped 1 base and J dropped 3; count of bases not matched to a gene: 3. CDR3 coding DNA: TGTGCCAGCAGTTTATTGGGACTAAACTACGAGCAGTACTTC. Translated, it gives CASSLLGLNYEQYF.